The rows below give T cell receptor beta chains drawn from one sample of a study of radiation and T cells in renal cell carcinoma. Profiled with immunoSEQ multiplex PCR; TCRdb holds only in-frame clones, not every one. The table lists roughly 49,000 clones, 75% to 85% of them singletons. The specimen comprised blood, sampled from a patient whose treatment included radiotherapy and nephrectomy. The receptors here all came from a woman in her 70s with renal cell carcinoma. CDR3s include the opening cysteine and the closing phenylalanine or tryptophan. A D gene is named only where the DNA matches it firmly. For some rows the clone size is stated as once, few or many, or as a class when expanded; others skip it.

TRBJ2-1 | TRBV18 | TRBD2 | once | TGTGCCAGCTCACCACTTAGCGGGAGGGATCATGAGCAGTTCTTC | CASSPLSGRDHEQFF
TRBJ2-2 | TRBV7-2 | TRBD2 | - | TGTGCCTCAGGGAGGGACACCGGGGAGCTGTTTTTT | CASGRDTGELFF
TRBJ1-6 | TRBV7-9 | TRBD1 | - | TGTGCCAGCAGCTTGGGACAGATTAATTCACCCCTCCACTTT | CASSLGQINSPLHF
TRBJ2-3 | TRBV18 | - | - | TGTGCCAGCTCACCCTCCGGGCGGAGCACAGATACGCAGTATTTT | CASSPSGRSTDTQYF
TRBJ2-3 | TRBV10-3 | TRBD2 | - | TGTGCCATCAGCAATCCGGGACTAGCGGGAGATACGCAGTATTTT | CAISNPGLAGDTQYF
TRBJ1-2 | TRBV7-2 | - | - | TGTGCCAGCAGCCGAGAGATCGGTGGCTACACCTTC | CASSREIGGYTF
TRBJ2-1 | TRBV4-1 | - | - | TGCGCCAGCAGCCATATTAGTGGCGGGGCCTACAATGAGCAGTTCTTC | CASSHISGGAYNEQFF
TRBJ1-1 | TRBV6-6 | - | - | TGTGCCAGCAGGGGGCCGACATGGGGCACTGAAGCTTTCTTT | CASRGPTWGTEAFF
TRBJ2-3 | TRBV9 | - | - | TGTGCCAGCAGCGTAGTGGCAGATACGCAGTATTTT | CASSVVADTQYF
TRBJ2-1 | TRBV7-8 | TRBD2 | - | TGTGCCAGCAGCCTTCTCGAGCGGGGGGGCTTCTACAATGAGCAGTTCTTC | CASSLLERGGFYNEQFF
TRBJ2-3 | TRBV7-6 | - | - | TGTGCCAGCATTCCTTGGGGCGGCGCAGATACGCAGTATTTT | CASIPWGGADTQYF
TRBJ2-2 | TRBV6-5 | TRBD1 | - | TGTGCCAGCAGACCGCTAGGACAGGGGTCCGGGGAGCTGTTTTTT | CASRPLGQGSGELFF
TRBJ2-3 | TRBV5-1 | - | once | TGCGCCAGCAGCTTTAGTACAGCAGATACGCAGTATTTT | CASSFSTADTQYF
TRBJ2-1 | TRBV2 | TRBD1 | - | TGTGCCAGCAGGGACAGGGGGGGGTACAATGAGCAGTTCTTC | CASRDRGGYNEQFF
TRBJ2-6 | TRBV19 | TRBD1 | once | TGTGCCAGTAGTGCCCGGGACAGGGGGCTAGGGGCCAACGTCCTGACTTTC | CASSARDRGLGANVLTF
TRBJ2-1 | TRBV7-8 | - | few | TGTGCCAGCAGCTTACCAGTACTCCTCAATGAGCAGTTCTTC | CASSLPVLLNEQFF
TRBJ2-2 | TRBV28 | - | few | TGTGCCAGCAATGGGCCAGGCGGCACCGGGGAGCTGTTTTTT | CASNGPGGTGELFF